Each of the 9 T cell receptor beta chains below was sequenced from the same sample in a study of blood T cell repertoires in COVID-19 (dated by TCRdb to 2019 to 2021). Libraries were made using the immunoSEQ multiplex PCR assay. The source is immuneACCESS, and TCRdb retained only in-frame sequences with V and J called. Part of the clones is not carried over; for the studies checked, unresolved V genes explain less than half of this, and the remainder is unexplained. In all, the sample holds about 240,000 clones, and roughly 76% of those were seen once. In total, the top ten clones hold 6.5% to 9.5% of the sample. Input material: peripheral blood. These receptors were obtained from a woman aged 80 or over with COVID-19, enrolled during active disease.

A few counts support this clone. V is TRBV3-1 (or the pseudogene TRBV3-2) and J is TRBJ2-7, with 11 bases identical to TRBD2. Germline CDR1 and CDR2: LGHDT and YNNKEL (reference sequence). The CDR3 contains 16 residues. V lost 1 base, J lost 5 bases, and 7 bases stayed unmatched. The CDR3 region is CASSQAISGRAHEQYF. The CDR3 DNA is TGTGCCAGCAGCCAAGCGATTAGCGGGAGGGCACACGAGCAGTACTTC.

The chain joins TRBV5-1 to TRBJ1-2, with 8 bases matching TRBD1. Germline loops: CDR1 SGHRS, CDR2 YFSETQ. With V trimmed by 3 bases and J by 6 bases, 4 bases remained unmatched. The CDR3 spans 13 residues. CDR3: CASSSGQVNGYTF. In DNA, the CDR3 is TGCGCCAGCAGCTCGGGACAGGTTAATGGCTACACCTTC.

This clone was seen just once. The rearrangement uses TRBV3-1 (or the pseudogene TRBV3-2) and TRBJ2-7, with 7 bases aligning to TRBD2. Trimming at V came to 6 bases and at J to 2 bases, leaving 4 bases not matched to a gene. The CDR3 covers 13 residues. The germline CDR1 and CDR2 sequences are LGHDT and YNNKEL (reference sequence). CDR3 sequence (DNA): TGTGCCAGCAGAGTTGGGGGGGCCTACGAGCAGTACTTC. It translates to CASRVGGAYEQYF.

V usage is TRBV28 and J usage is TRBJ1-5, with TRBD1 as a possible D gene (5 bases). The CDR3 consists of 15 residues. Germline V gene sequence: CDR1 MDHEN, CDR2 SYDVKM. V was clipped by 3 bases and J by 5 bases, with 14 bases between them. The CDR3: CASSFPAVGDQPQHF. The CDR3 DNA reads TGTGCCAGCAGTTTTCCCGCGGTAGGGGATCAGCCCCAGCATTTT.

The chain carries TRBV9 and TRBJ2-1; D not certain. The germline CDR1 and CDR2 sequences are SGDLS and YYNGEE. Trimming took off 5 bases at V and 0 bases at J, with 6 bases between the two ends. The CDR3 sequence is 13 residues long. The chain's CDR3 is CASSFSSYNEQFF. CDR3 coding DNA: TGTGCCAGCAGTTTCAGCTCCTACAATGAGCAGTTCTTC.

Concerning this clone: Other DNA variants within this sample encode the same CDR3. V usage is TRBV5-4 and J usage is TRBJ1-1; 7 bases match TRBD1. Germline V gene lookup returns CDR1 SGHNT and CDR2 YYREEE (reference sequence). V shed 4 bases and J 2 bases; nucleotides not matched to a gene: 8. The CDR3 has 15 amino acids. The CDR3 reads CASSPRQGLNTEAFF. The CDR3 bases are TGTGCCAGCAGCCCAAGACAGGGCTTAAACACTGAAGCTTTCTTT. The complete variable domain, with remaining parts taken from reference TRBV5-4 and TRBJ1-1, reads ETGVTQSPTHLIKTRGQQVTLRCSSQSGHNTVSWYQQALGQGPQFIFQYYREEENGRGNFPPRFSGLQFPNYSSELNVNALELDDSALYLCASSPRQGLNTEAFFGQGTRLTVV.

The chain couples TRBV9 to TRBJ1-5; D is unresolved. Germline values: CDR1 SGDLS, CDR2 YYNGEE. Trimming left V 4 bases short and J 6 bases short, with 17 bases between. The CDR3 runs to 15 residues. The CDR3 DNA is TGTGCCAGCAGCCCGCGGGAGGGTGGAAGTCAGCCCCAGCATTTT. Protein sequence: CASSPREGGSQPQHF.

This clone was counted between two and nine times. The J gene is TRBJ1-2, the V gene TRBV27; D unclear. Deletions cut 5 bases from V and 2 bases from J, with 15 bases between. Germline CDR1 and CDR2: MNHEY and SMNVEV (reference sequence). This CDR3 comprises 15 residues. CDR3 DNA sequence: TGTGCCAGCAGTCCCCTAGACTCGAGGAACTATGGCTACACCTTC. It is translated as CASSPLDSRNYGYTF.

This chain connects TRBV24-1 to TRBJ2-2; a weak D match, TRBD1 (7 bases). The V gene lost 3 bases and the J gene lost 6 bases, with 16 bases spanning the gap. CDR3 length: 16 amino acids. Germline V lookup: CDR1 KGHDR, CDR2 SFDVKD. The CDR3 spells CATSDPGGGASGELFF. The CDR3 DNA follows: TGTGCCACCAGTGATCCTGGAGGGGGCGCGTCCGGGGAGCTGTTTTTT.